This TCR beta chain was sequenced during a study of T cell responses to AZD1222 COVID-19 vaccine. General observations from the study: Of the AZD1222 recipients, only 6 or 7 were seropositive at baseline.

The germline gives CDR1 SGHDT, CDR2 YYEEEE. After removal of 2 bases from V and 2 bases from J, the junction contained 3 bases not matched to a gene. The CDR3 is 15 residues long. On this clone itself: Its antigen is unknown.

Method: immunoSEQ multiplex PCR; TCRdb's copy keeps in-frame clones and lacks some. The table includes about 160,000 clones, about 90% detected once. V usage is TRBV5-6 and J usage is TRBJ2-5, with TRBD2 identical over 10 bases. The source is an adult in good health. The sample was peripheral blood, taken on day 0 of AZD1222 vaccination. DNA of the CDR3: TGTGCCAGCAGCTTTACTAGCGGGGCTCAAGAGACCCAGTACTTC. As protein: CASSFTSGAQETQYF.